These T cell receptor beta chains were read from a single sample in a study of regulatory T cells in long-lasting Graves disease. TCRdb redid the calling of the multiplex PCR reads with MiXCR, one entry per CDR3 protein. The sample has around 500,000 distinct CDR3 sequences, around 12% seen once. These data also featured in a second study, about T cells in Graves' hyperthyroidism and ophthalmopathy.

Sequences were derived from peripheral blood mononuclear cells (PBMCs), sampled at new diagnosis, from a patient treated with antithyroid drugs. The receptors stem from a woman in her thirties with Graves disease. Both conserved end residues are part of each CDR3. A D gene is named only where the DNA matches it firmly. Only some rows state a clone size, as once, few, many or a class for expanded clones.

V gene	clone size	D gene	J gene	CDR3 DNA	CDR3 protein
TRBV28	many	.	TRBJ1-4	TGTGCCAGCAGTTCACGGGGTACGGGGCTTTATGAAAAACTGTTTTTT	CASSSRGTGLYEKLFF
TRBV12-3/TRBV12-4	many	.	TRBJ1-1	TGTGCCAGCAGTTTAGTGGGTCCCGACACTGAAGCTTTCTTT	CASSLVGPDTEAFF
TRBV12-3/TRBV12-4	many	.	TRBJ2-2	TGTGCCAGCAGCCTTGCGGGCGGGGAGCTGTTTTTT	CASSLAGGELFF
TRBV2	many	TRBD2	TRBJ2-7	TGTGCCAGCAGTGATTTAGGACTAGCGGGATCCTACGAGCAGTACTTC	CASSDLGLAGSYEQYF
TRBV2	many	.	TRBJ2-2	TGTGCCAGCAATCTGGCCCGGAACACCGGGGAGCTGTTTTTT	CASNLARNTGELFF
TRBV6-2/TRBV6-3	few	TRBD1	TRBJ1-2	TGTGCCAGCAGTTTTACAGGGGGGACGAATGGCTACACCTTC	CASSFTGGTNGYTF
TRBV15	many	TRBD2	TRBJ2-5	TGTGCCACCAGCAAGGGACTAGCGATACAAGAGACCCAGTACTTC	CATSKGLAIQETQYF
TRBV27	many	.	TRBJ1-2	TGTGCCAGCAGTTTAGGTGGGGGGTTGTATGGCTACACCTTC	CASSLGGGLYGYTF
TRBV4-3	many	.	TRBJ2-5	TGCGCCAGCAGCCCCCTCATGGGGCCAACCCAAGAGACCCAGTACTTC	CASSPLMGPTQETQYF
TRBV6-1	many	.	TRBJ1-1	TGTGCCAGCAGTCCGAATTATGGAGTGAACACTGAAGCTTTCTTT	CASSPNYGVNTEAFF
TRBV27	many	.	TRBJ1-3	TGTGCCAGCAGTTTGCGGGGAGGGCTTATCTCTGGAAACACCATATATTTT	CASSLRGGLISGNTIYF
TRBV12-3/TRBV12-4	many	.	TRBJ2-2	TGTGCCAGCAGTTCCGCAATTAGAACCCCAGAGCTGTTTTTT	CASSSAIRTPELFF
TRBV28	few	.	TRBJ2-5	TGTGCCAGCAGTTCAGAGCTTTTCCGGGGAATTTTCGAGACCCAGTACTTC	CASSSELFRGIFETQYF
TRBV9	.	.	TRBJ2-5	TGTGCCAGCAGCCCCTCCGGGAGTCCTTTGTCCCAAGAGACCCAGTACTTC	CASSPSGSPLSQETQYF
TRBV7-9	.	.	TRBJ2-3	TGTGCCAGCAGCTCGAGGGGCGAGGAGGGGGATACGCAGTATTTT	CASSSRGEEGDTQYF
TRBV11-3	many	TRBD1	TRBJ1-3	TGTGCCAGCAGCTGGCGGGACAGGGGATTTGGAAACACCATATATTTT	CASSWRDRGFGNTIYF
TRBV18	few	.	TRBJ1-1	TGTGCCAGCTCACCATCGGGTCCCGGCACTGAAGCTTTCTTT	CASSPSGPGTEAFF
TRBV7-2	many	TRBD1	TRBJ2-7	TGTGCCAGCAGCCTCCGGGACAGGGTCTCCTACGAGCAGTACTTC	CASSLRDRVSYEQYF
TRBV6-2/TRBV6-3	many	.	TRBJ1-2	TGTGCCAGCACCCTAACGCGACAGCTCTATGGCTACACCTTC	CASTLTRQLYGYTF
TRBV28	many	TRBD1	TRBJ1-2	TGTGCCAGCAGTTCTAACGGACAGGGGTCTGGCTACACCTTC	CASSSNGQGSGYTF
TRBV27	.	.	TRBJ2-3	TGTGCCAGCAGTGCTCGGGTGACTCTCGACACAGATACGCAGTATTTT	CASSARVTLDTDTQYF
TRBV24-1	many	.	TRBJ2-6	TGTGCCACCAGCGATGGGCAGGCTGGGGACTCTGGGGCCAACGTCCTGACTTTC	CATSDGQAGDSGANVLTF
TRBV4-2	few	.	TRBJ2-1	.	CASSQDWAGGSFF
TRBV6-1	few	TRBD1	TRBJ2-7	TGTGCCAGCCGGAGACAGGGTTTTCCCTACGAGCAGTACTTC	CASRRQGFPYEQYF
TRBV29-1	.	.	TRBJ2-3	TGCAGCGTTGCTTGGGGGTATACGCAGTATTTT	CSVAWGYTQYF
TRBV4-1	.	.	TRBJ1-1	TGCGCCAGCAACTCAAGGGCGTCTTTAAACACTGAAGCTTTCTTT	CASNSRASLNTEAFF
TRBV6-2/TRBV6-3	many	TRBD1	TRBJ1-1	TGTGCCAGCAGTCGATGGACAGGGAGTACTGAAGCTTTCTTT	CASSRWTGSTEAFF
TRBV20-1	few	.	TRBJ1-6	TGCAGTGCTACGGGCAGGGTTTGGGAAACCCTCCACTTT	CSATGRVWETLHF
TRBV2	many	.	TRBJ1-1	TGTGCCAGCAGCGCCCAGGGTAACACTGAAGCTTTCTTT	CASSAQGNTEAFF
TRBV10-3	many	.	TRBJ2-7	TGTGCCATCAGGCCGGCCGCGGGATACTACGAGCAGTACTTC	CAIRPAAGYYEQYF
TRBV28	many	TRBD1	TRBJ1-2	TGTGCCAGCAGGCCCTGGGACAGGGGACGCTATGGCTACACCTTC	CASRPWDRGRYGYTF
TRBV29-1	.	TRBD2	TRBJ2-1	TGCAGCATTAGGGGGACTAGCGGCTACAATGAGCAGTTCTTC	CSIRGTSGYNEQFF
TRBV30	many	.	TRBJ2-1	TGTGCCTGGTCTAGGATCAATGAGCAGTTCTTC	CAWSRINEQFF
TRBV30	few	TRBD2	TRBJ2-1	TGTGCCTGGAGTGTTGTGTTCGGGACTAGGGGGTTCTTC	CAWSVVFGTRGFF
TRBV12-3/TRBV12-4	many	TRBD2	TRBJ2-3	TGTGCCAGCAGCTTTACTAGCGGGACTGATACGCAGTATTTT	CASSFTSGTDTQYF
TRBV4-1	few	.	TRBJ1-5	TGCGCCAGCAGCCAAGATTCGGCAGTAAATCAGCCCCAGCATTTT	CASSQDSAVNQPQHF
TRBV4-1	few	TRBD2	TRBJ2-3	TGCGCCAGCAGCCCTCTACTAGCGAAGGATACGCAGTATTTT	CASSPLLAKDTQYF
TRBV7-6	many	TRBD1	TRBJ2-7	TGTGCCAGCGGGACAGGGGACGAGCAGTACTTC	CASGTGDEQYF
TRBV14	many	.	TRBJ1-1	TGTGCCAGCCGATCCGGCCCTGAAGCTTTCTTT	CASRSGPEAFF
TRBV6-9	few	.	TRBJ2-2	TGTGCCAGCAGTTACTCAGCTCTCAGGGCGGTTGACACCGGGGAGCTGTTTTTT	CASSYSALRAVDTGELFF
TRBV10-3	.	.	TRBJ2-1	TGTGCCATCAGTGTTGGGACGGCGATCTACAATGAGCAGTTCTTC	CAISVGTAIYNEQFF
TRBV6-1	.	TRBD2	TRBJ2-1	TGTGCCAGCAGCTCGTCTAGCGGCGAGCAGTTCTTC	CASSSSSGEQFF
TRBV5-4	many	.	TRBJ1-1	TGTGCCAGCAGCTTGGTGGGGATTAGGGCTGAAGCTTTCTTT	CASSLVGIRAEAFF
TRBV4-1	few	TRBD1	TRBJ1-6	TGCGCCAGCAGCTTTAGGACAGGGGTGGATAATTCACCCCTCCACTTT	CASSFRTGVDNSPLHF
TRBV6-2/TRBV6-3	many	.	TRBJ1-4	TGTGCCAGCAGGCGACTACAGGGTTTCGGAGAAAAACTGTTTTTT	CASRRLQGFGEKLFF
TRBV12-3/TRBV12-4	many	.	TRBJ1-1	TGTGCCAGCAGTTTCTCGGGGGGGCTTGGAGCTTTAGGCACTGAAGCTTTCTTT	CASSFSGGLGALGTEAFF
TRBV11-2	many	TRBD2	TRBJ2-1	TGTGCCAGCAGCTTACCGATAGCGGGAGGGGGCAATGAGCAGTTCTTC	CASSLPIAGGGNEQFF
TRBV3-1	few	.	TRBJ2-7	TGTGCCAGCAGCCAAGAGTTCAGCGAGCAGTACTTC	CASSQEFSEQYF
TRBV7-2	many	.	TRBJ2-1	TGTGCCAGCAGCCAGGACCAGTCCTACAATGAGCAGTTCTTC	CASSQDQSYNEQFF
TRBV6-1	many	.	TRBJ1-1	TGTGCCAGCAGTAGGTGGGACACTGAAGCTTTCTTT	CASSRWDTEAFF
TRBV11-2	many	TRBD1	TRBJ1-1	TGTGCCAGCAGCTCCCAGGGGGCGCGCACTGAAGCTTTCTTT	CASSSQGARTEAFF
TRBV30	few	.	TRBJ2-1	TGTGCCTGGAGTCCCGGACTGGGTAAGAATGAGCAGTTCTTC	CAWSPGLGKNEQFF
TRBV7-8	.	.	TRBJ1-1	TGTGCCAGCAGGGAGGTGGGCACTGAAGCTTTCTTT	CASREVGTEAFF
TRBV14	many	TRBD2	TRBJ2-1	TGTGCCAGCAGCCGGTGGCCGATAGCGGGAGAAGAGAATGAGCAGTTCTTC	CASSRWPIAGEENEQFF
TRBV12-3/TRBV12-4	many	.	TRBJ1-1	TGTGCCAGCAGTTTAGCGGGAGTGAACACTGAAGCTTTCTTT	CASSLAGVNTEAFF
TRBV6-2/TRBV6-3	many	.	TRBJ1-2	TGTGCCAGCATCCTCCGGAGGGGGGTAAGGGCCCTCAACTATGGCTACACCTTC	CASILRRGVRALNYGYTF
TRBV2	few	.	TRBJ2-5	TGTGCCAGCAGTAAGCCGGGGGAGGAGACCCAGTACTTC	CASSKPGEETQYF